A single sample is the source of the 15 T cell receptor beta chains below, sequenced in a study of shared clonotypes between healthy human individuals. The data were produced by immunoSEQ multiplex PCR, yet TCRdb's version contains in-frame clones alone and is incomplete. The profile shows roughly 1.5 million clones, around 98% of them singletons. Sequencing input: naive CD4+ T cells sorted from blood. Sample subset: CD45RA+ positively selected. Every receptor here comes from a man younger than 40 in good health.

The V call is TRBV27, the J call TRBJ2-6; 14 nucleotides align to TRBD2. CDR3 size: 23 residues. Trimming at V came to 7 bases and at J to 4 bases, leaving 24 bases not matched to a gene. Germline V gene lookup returns CDR1 MNHEY and CDR2 SMNVEV (reference sequence). CDR3: CASTLRGREGLAGALSGANVLTF. In DNA, the CDR3 is TGTGCCAGCACCCTGAGAGGCAGGGAGGGACTAGCGGGAGCCCTTTCCGGGGCCAACGTCCTGACTTTC.

CDR3 sequence reads: CASSVGGQGLIYEQYF. The CDR3 region has the DNA TGTGCCAGCAGCGTAGGAGGCCAGGGCTTAATCTACGAGCAGTACTTC. The chain is built from TRBV9 and TRBJ2-7; D might be TRBD1 (5 bases). The CDR3 runs 16 residues. The germline V gene has CDR1 SGDLS and CDR2 YYNGEE. Trimming removed 0 bases at V and 3 bases at J, with 16 bases between. Supplemented by reference TRBV9 and TRBJ2-7, the full variable domain reads DSGVTQTPKHLITATGQRVTLRCSPRSGDLSVYWYQQSLDQGLQFLIQYYNGEERAKGNILERFSAQQFPDLHSELNLSSLELGDSALYFCASSVGGQGLIYEQYFGPGTRLTVT.

This clone was seen only once. The genes are TRBV25-1 and TRBJ2-5, with a tentative D call TRBD2 (5 bases). This CDR3 is built from 15 residues. With 3 bases removed from V and 5 bases from J, the gap between germline ends came to 16 bases. The germline V gene encodes CDR1 MGHDK and CDR2 SYGVNS. The CDR3 here is CASSEALGPGETQYF. CDR3 nucleotides: TGTGCCAGCAGTGAGGCGCTGGGTCCGGGGGAGACCCAGTACTTC.

This sequence joins TRBV30 and TRBJ2-1; D is unclear. Germline CDR1 and CDR2: GTSNPN and SVGIG (reference sequence). This CDR3 contains 12 residues. V was cut by 0 bases and J by 9 bases, with 9 bases left in between. CDR3 sequence (DNA): TGTGCCTGGAGTGTACGGCGTCTTGAGCAGTTCTTC. It codes for CAWSVRRLEQFF.

About this clone itself: The sample holds other DNA sequences that translate to the same CDR3. The chain employs TRBV5-1 and TRBJ1-2; 9 nucleotides line up with TRBD1. Germline V gives CDR1 SGHRS, CDR2 YFSETQ. This CDR3 region has 14 residues. V lost 0 bases, J lost 5 bases, and 2 bases stayed unmatched. CDR3: CASSLGTGDYGYTF. DNA for the CDR3: TGCGCCAGCAGCTTGGGGACAGGGGATTATGGCTACACCTTC. The full variable domain, with the rest looked up from reference TRBV5-1 and TRBJ1-2, is KAGVTQTPRYLIKTRGQQVTLSCSPISGHRSVSWYQQTPGQGLQFLFEYFSETQRNKGNFPGRFSGRQFSNSRSEMNVSTLELGDSALYLCASSLGTGDYGYTFGSGTRLTVV.

The rearrangement joins TRBV6-5 to TRBJ2-7; tentative D call: TRBD1 (5 bases). Between the trimmed V and J ends, which lost 2 bases and 3 bases, there was a span of 8 bases. Germline CDR1 MNHEY, CDR2 SVGAGI. CDR3 size: 13 residues. The CDR3: CASSYNRFYEQYF. For the CDR3, the DNA is TGTGCCAGCAGTTACAACAGGTTCTACGAGCAGTACTTC.

The chain combines TRBV7-2 with TRBJ1-1, with TRBD1 as a possible D gene (5 bases). CDR1 and CDR2 from the germline V gene are SGHTA and FQGNSA. V was clipped by 1 base and J by 2 bases, with 11 bases between them. The CDR3 is made up of 15 amino acids. CDR3 amino acids: CASSLDGALNTEAFF. The CDR3 DNA reads TGTGCCAGCAGCTTAGACGGGGCCCTAAACACTGAAGCTTTCTTT.

The chain employs TRBV6-5 and TRBJ1-2, with a tentative D call TRBD1 (5 bases). The CDR3 contains 15 residues. V lost 4 bases, J lost 2 bases, and 14 bases lay in between. CDR1 is MNHEY and CDR2 is SVGAGI in the germline V gene. The CDR3 region has the DNA TGTGCCAGCAGTTTGGGCCCAGGGCTAAACTATGGCTACACCTTC. Its protein is CASSLGPGLNYGYTF.

The genes are TRBV28 and TRBJ2-5; TRBD2 aligns across 9 bases. Trimming at V came to 6 bases and at J to 5 bases, leaving 10 bases not matched to a gene. The CDR3 covers 15 residues. Germline CDR1 MDHEN, CDR2 SYDVKM. The CDR3 coding sequence is TGTGCCAGCAGGGGAGTAGCGGGAGAGGTGGAGACCCAGTACTTC. This encodes CASRGVAGEVETQYF. The complete variable domain, with remaining parts taken from reference TRBV28 and TRBJ2-5, reads DVKVTQSSRYLVKRTGEKVFLECVQDMDHENMFWYRQDPGLGLRLIYFSYDVKMKEKGDIPEGYSVSREKKERFSLILESASTNQTSMYLCASRGVAGEVETQYFGPGTRLLVL.

The rearrangement uses TRBV7-3 and TRBJ2-1; 9 bases fit TRBD2. J gave up 0 bases and V 1 base, and 13 bases lay outside the gene matches. CDR3 length: 20 residues. CDR1 SGHTA and CDR2 FQGTGA come from the germline V gene. CDR3 sequence reads: CASSLSGVAGVPSSYNEQFF. DNA of the CDR3: TGTGCCAGCAGCTTAAGTGGGGTAGCGGGAGTTCCGAGCTCCTACAATGAGCAGTTCTTC.

The V and J genes are TRBV21-1 and TRBJ2-7; the table's D gene call, TRBD1, was not cross checked with the DNA. TRBV21-1 is recorded as a pseudogene. The CDR3 extends over 15 amino acids. The CDR3 reads CASSTRTGGCDEQYF. The CDR3 DNA reads TGTGCCAGCAGCACGAGGACAGGGGGCTGCGACGAGCAGTACTTC.

The chain joins TRBV6-6 to TRBJ1-5; no clear D. CDR1 is MNHNY and CDR2 is SVGAGI in the germline V gene (reference sequence). The CDR3 extends over 14 amino acids. Trimming pared 3 bases from V and 6 bases from J, leaving 12 bases between. The CDR3: CASSYDGTGQPQHF. DNA for the CDR3: TGTGCCAGCAGTTATGACGGTACGGGTCAGCCCCAGCATTTT.

As DNA, the CDR3 is TGTGCCTGGAGTATTGGACTTCCAGGCGAGCAGTACTTC. Its protein is CAWSIGLPGEQYF. The rearrangement uses TRBV30 and TRBJ2-7; tentatively, D is TRBD2 (5 bases). CDR1 GTSNPN and CDR2 SVGIG come from the germline V gene (reference sequence). V dropped 2 bases and J dropped 6 bases, with 14 bases sitting between them. This CDR3 is 13 amino acids long. Using reference TRBV30 and TRBJ2-7 for the parts outside the CDR3, the full variable domain is SQTIHQWPATLVQPVGSPLSLECTVEGTSNPNLYWYRQAAGRGLQLLFYSVGIGQISSEVPQNLSASRPQDRQFILSSKKLLLSDSGFYLCAWSIGLPGEQYFGPGTRLTVT.

V gene TRBV18 combines with J gene TRBJ2-7, with 7 bases identical to TRBD2. Looked up from germline, CDR1 is KGHSH and CDR2 is LQKENI. Trimming removed 5 bases from V and 5 bases from J; junction bases left unmatched: 9. This CDR3 is 14 amino acids long. CDR3 bases: TGTGCCAGCTCAGCCGAGTCCAGCGGGGACGAGCAGTACTTC. Amino acids: CASSAESSGDEQYF.

In this sample, this clone turned up once. This same CDR3 is encoded by further DNA sequences in the sample. The chain links TRBV18 to TRBJ2-7, with D perhaps assigned TRBD1 or TRBD2 (5 bases each). Germline CDR1 is KGHSH and CDR2 is LQKENI. V shed 3 bases and J shed 5 bases, with 11 bases lying between them. The CDR3 runs 13 residues. The CDR3 DNA follows: TGTGCCAGCTCACCTGGGACGGGGAACGAGCAGTACTTC. Encoded protein: CASSPGTGNEQYF.